The 25 T cell receptor beta chains presented below share a single source sample, sequenced in a study of PD-1 blockade in classical Hodgkin lymphoma. Each patient experienced a relapse that followed autologous stem cell transplantation, and brentuximab vedotin exposure varied. Only in-frame clones appear in the TCRdb table, and some are missing; sequencing was by immunoSEQ multiplex PCR. This sample has tens of thousands of clones; around 82% occur once, and the top ten carry roughly 20%. Sequences were derived from peripheral blood mononuclear cells (PBMCs), sampled before the second cycle of nivolumab. These receptors all come from a human donor with classical Hodgkin lymphoma.

This clone was detected only a few times. This sequence joins TRBV2 and TRBJ2-1; 11 nucleotides line up with TRBD2. Germline lookup yields CDR1 SNHLY and CDR2 FYNNEI. There are 14 residues in the CDR3. The ends lost 3 bases at V and 15 bases at J; junction bases unmatched: 10. For the CDR3, the DNA is TGTGCCAGCAGTGACCAGCTAGCGGGGGGCCCGGGGTTCTTC. It translates to CASSDQLAGGPGFF.

This CDR3 reads CASSSEQADTQYF. CDR3 DNA: TGTGCCAGCAGCTCCGAACAGGCAGATACGCAGTATTTT. The V call is TRBV11-1, the J call TRBJ2-3, with a tentative D call TRBD1 (5 bases). The length of the CDR3 is 13 residues. V lost 4 bases and J 4 bases, leaving 9 bases between the germline ends. Germline CDR1 SGHAT, CDR2 FQDESV (reference sequence).

The chain carries TRBV11-3 and TRBJ2-3; D unresolved. V lost 5 bases, J lost 0 bases, and 3 bases lay in between. Per germline, CDR1 SGHNT and CDR2 YENEEA. There are 12 residues in the CDR3. CDR3 loop: CASSPSTDTQYF. In nucleotides, the CDR3 is TGTGCCAGCAGCCCAAGCACAGATACGCAGTATTTT.

The rearrangement links TRBV6-5 to TRBJ1-1, with unresolved D. Trimming removed 6 bases at V and 4 bases at J, with 15 bases between. Germline V gene sequence: CDR1 MNHEY, CDR2 SVGAGI. CDR3 size: 14 residues. CDR3 loop: CASRDGLRSTEAFF. The CDR3 DNA reads TGTGCCAGCAGGGACGGGCTTCGGAGCACTGAAGCTTTCTTT.

The chain links TRBV6-1 to TRBJ2-1; D gene unclear. The V and J ends lost 5 bases and 9 bases respectively, with 20 bases between them. The germline V gene has CDR1 MNHNS and CDR2 SASEGT. CDR3 length equals 15 residues. The DNA of the CDR3 is TGTGCCAGCAGTCCCGGAATGACCGGTCCCGGTGAGCAGTTCTTC. Translated: CASSPGMTGPGEQFF.

V and J are TRBV7-2 and TRBJ2-1; TRBD2 aligns across 9 bases. The germline V gene encodes CDR1 SGHTA and CDR2 FQGNSA. The V and J ends lost 1 base and 4 bases, in that order; junction bases with no gene match: 5. The CDR3 has 16 amino acids. The CDR3: CASSLVGGLAYNEQFF. The CDR3 DNA sequence: TGTGCCAGCAGCTTAGTGGGTGGACTAGCGTACAATGAGCAGTTCTTC.

The chain combines TRBV27 with TRBJ1-6, with a weak D call TRBD1 (5 bases). Germline CDR1 MNHEY, CDR2 SMNVEV (reference sequence). V lost 3 bases to trimming and J lost 6 bases, with 9 bases between them. There are 14 residues in the CDR3. CDR3 nucleotide sequence: TGTGCCAGCAGTTTTTTGGGGGTTAATTCACCCCTCCACTTT. Amino acid sequence: CASSFLGVNSPLHF.

In this sample, this clone turned up a few times. V is TRBV5-1 and J is TRBJ2-1; no firm D call. V was clipped by 4 bases and J by 2 bases, with 10 bases between them. Germline V gene sequence: CDR1 SGHRS, CDR2 YFSETQ. There are 14 residues in the CDR3. The CDR3 loop is CASSVQLPYNEQFF. The CDR3 DNA follows: TGCGCCAGCAGCGTCCAGCTCCCCTACAATGAGCAGTTCTTC.

The genes are TRBV6-4 and TRBJ2-6; D is ambiguous. CDR3 length: 14 residues. Germline V lookup: CDR1 MRHNA, CDR2 SNTAGT. Trimming took 3 bases from V and 0 from J, leaving 3 bases between them. The CDR3 protein is CASSEDSGANVLTF. The CDR3, as DNA: TGTGCCAGCAGTGAGGACTCTGGGGCCAACGTCCTGACTTTC.

The chain couples TRBV23-1 to TRBJ2-7; unclear D gene. TRBV23-1 is an ORF, and what it does is uncertain. Trimming removed 5 bases from V and 6 bases from J, with 8 bases in between. This CDR3 has 11 amino acids. The CDR3 coding sequence is TGCGCCAGCAGTGAACAGCTCGAGCAGTACTTC. Its translation is CASSEQLEQYF.

The chain links TRBV6-1 to TRBJ1-2; D is unclear. CDR1 MNHNS and CDR2 SASEGT come from the germline V gene. Trimming left V 4 bases short and J 6 bases short, with 15 bases between. The CDR3 sequence is 14 residues long. CDR3 in DNA: TGTGCCAGCAGTGCGGGGTTTGGTAGTGATGGCTACACCTTC. This codes for CASSAGFGSDGYTF.

Only one count was recorded for this clone. This sequence joins TRBV7-9 and TRBJ1-4; TRBD1 agrees at 8 bases. The CDR3 extends over 15 amino acids. Trimming removed 8 bases from V and 6 bases from J; junction bases left unmatched: 11. Germline CDR1 SEHNR, CDR2 FQNEAQ (reference sequence). The DNA of the CDR3 is TGTGCCAGCGGAGGCCGGGGGACAGGCGATGAAAAACTGTTTTTT. This gives the protein CASGGRGTGDEKLFF.

The rearrangement uses TRBV19 and TRBJ2-4, with 13 nucleotides matching TRBD2. This CDR3 has 18 amino acids. Losses at the gene ends were 5 bases for V and 0 bases for J; bases not matched to a gene: 7. From germline, CDR1 is LNHDA and CDR2 SQIVND (reference sequence). The CDR3 region has the DNA TGTGCCAGTAGTCCCGCACTAGCGGGGGGGTCAGCCAAAAACATTCAGTACTTC. This codes for CASSPALAGGSAKNIQYF.

CDR3 amino acids: CASSPRVAGANEQFF. In nucleotides, the CDR3 is TGTGCCAGCTCACCTCGGGTAGCGGGTGCCAATGAGCAGTTCTTC. The J gene is TRBJ2-1, the V gene TRBV18, with TRBD2 matching 7 bases. CDR3 length equals 15 residues. V lost 3 bases to trimming and J lost 6 bases; unmatched junction nucleotides: 8. Looked up from germline, CDR1 is KGHSH and CDR2 is LQKENI.

V and J are TRBV9 and TRBJ2-2; D call uncertain. Germline CDR1 and CDR2: SGDLS and YYNGEE. This CDR3 region has 13 residues. Trimming stripped 0 bases from V and 4 bases from J, with 4 bases between. The CDR3 nucleotides are TGTGCCAGCAGCGTAGCGGGCACCGGGGAGCTGTTTTTT. As protein: CASSVAGTGELFF.

The J gene is TRBJ2-7, the V gene TRBV19, with D maybe TRBD1 (6 bases). The CDR3 totals 14 residues. Trimming stripped 3 bases from V and 1 base from J, with 10 bases between. From germline, CDR1 is LNHDA and CDR2 SQIVND (reference sequence). The CDR3 DNA sequence: TGTGCCAGTAGTATGACAGGTCCTTCCTACGAGCAGTACTTC. It yields the protein CASSMTGPSYEQYF. Using reference TRBV19 and TRBJ2-7 for the parts outside the CDR3, the full variable domain is DGGITQSPKYLFRKEGQNVTLSCEQNLNHDAMYWYRQDPGQGLRLIYYSQIVNDFQKGDIAEGYSVSREKKESFPLTVTSAQKNPTAFYLCASSMTGPSYEQYFGPGTRLTVT.

V is TRBV5-4 and J is TRBJ2-7; 9 nucleotides match TRBD1. CDR3 length: 16 residues. The germline V gene encodes CDR1 SGHNT and CDR2 YYREEE (reference sequence). Trimming cost V 3 bases and J 0 bases; bases outside gene matches: 7. This CDR3 is CASSWGGTGSSYEQYF. CDR3 in DNA: TGTGCCAGCAGCTGGGGTGGGACAGGGAGCTCCTACGAGCAGTACTTC.

The genes are TRBV12-5 and TRBJ2-7; D unclear. The CDR3 loop spans 15 amino acids. Germline CDR1 LGHNT, CDR2 FRNRAP. The V and J ends lost 0 bases and 4 bases respectively, with 13 bases between them. CDR3: CASGLVSETGYEQYF. For the CDR3, the DNA is TGTGCTAGTGGTTTGGTGTCGGAGACGGGTTACGAGCAGTACTTC.

CDR3 protein: CASSPRGRGRHNEQFF. The CDR3 DNA reads as TGTGCCAGCAGCCCCAGGGGGCGGGGGCGGCACAATGAGCAGTTCTTC. The chain links TRBV11-2 to TRBJ2-1; a weak D match, TRBD1 (8 bases). This CDR3 contains 16 residues. The V and J ends lost 5 bases and 5 bases respectively, with 19 bases between them. Germline V gene sequence: CDR1 SGHAT, CDR2 FQNNGV.

The rearrangement joins TRBV4-2 to TRBJ2-1; TRBD2 agrees at 10 bases. Germline assignment: CDR1 LGHNA and CDR2 YNFKEQ. The CDR3 length is 18 residues. J was trimmed by 4 bases and V by 0 bases; bases with no gene match: 9. The CDR3 is CASSQEGSTSGPYNEQFF. As DNA, the CDR3 is TGTGCCAGCAGCCAAGAGGGGTCGACTAGCGGGCCTTACAATGAGCAGTTCTTC.

This clone was counted ten times or more. The CDR3 spells CASSYGTGGIQETQYF. The CDR3 DNA sequence: TGTGCCAGCAGTTACGGGACAGGGGGGATTCAAGAGACCCAGTACTTC. V usage is TRBV6-5 and J usage is TRBJ2-5, with TRBD1 matching over 11 bases. The germline gives CDR1 MNHEY, CDR2 SVGAGI. Trimming cost V 2 bases and J 2 bases; bases outside gene matches: 4. The CDR3 consists of 16 residues.

The chain employs TRBV19 and TRBJ1-2, with 8 bases aligning to TRBD1. In germline, CDR1 is LNHDA, CDR2 SQIVND (reference sequence). The CDR3 has 14 amino acids. Trimming removed 6 bases from V and 4 bases from J; junction bases left unmatched: 7. The CDR3 DNA follows: TGTGCCAGTAGCAGGGGGCTGGAGGGCTATGGCTACACCTTC. It specifies CASSRGLEGYGYTF.

The rearrangement links TRBV29-1 to TRBJ1-2; 7 bases match TRBD1. There are 15 residues in the CDR3. Germline V CDR1 and CDR2: SQVTM, ANQGSEA. J was trimmed by 5 bases and V by 6 bases; bases with no gene match: 15. The CDR3 coding sequence is TGCAGCGTAACGGTCTCCGGGACAGCCTTTTATGGCTACACCTTC. Translation gives CSVTVSGTAFYGYTF.

This chain joins TRBV18 and TRBJ2-7, with D possibly TRBD1 on 6 matching bases. V was trimmed by 6 bases and J by 3 bases, leaving 12 bases between them. Per the germline V gene, CDR1 is KGHSH and CDR2 is LQKENI. The CDR3 has 13 residues. CDR3 region: CASSPGQLYEQYF. As DNA, the CDR3 is TGTGCCAGCTCTCCCGGACAGCTCTACGAGCAGTACTTC.

The V gene is TRBV10-2, the J gene TRBJ2-7; TRBD2 aligns across 8 bases. V dropped 4 bases and J dropped 5; count of bases not matched to a gene: 19. The CDR3 has 18 amino acids. CDR1 is WSHSY, CDR2 SAAADI, per germline. CDR3 region: CASSGYKIPGLVMDEQYF. CDR3 DNA: TGCGCCAGCAGTGGATACAAAATTCCGGGACTAGTTATGGACGAGCAGTACTTC.